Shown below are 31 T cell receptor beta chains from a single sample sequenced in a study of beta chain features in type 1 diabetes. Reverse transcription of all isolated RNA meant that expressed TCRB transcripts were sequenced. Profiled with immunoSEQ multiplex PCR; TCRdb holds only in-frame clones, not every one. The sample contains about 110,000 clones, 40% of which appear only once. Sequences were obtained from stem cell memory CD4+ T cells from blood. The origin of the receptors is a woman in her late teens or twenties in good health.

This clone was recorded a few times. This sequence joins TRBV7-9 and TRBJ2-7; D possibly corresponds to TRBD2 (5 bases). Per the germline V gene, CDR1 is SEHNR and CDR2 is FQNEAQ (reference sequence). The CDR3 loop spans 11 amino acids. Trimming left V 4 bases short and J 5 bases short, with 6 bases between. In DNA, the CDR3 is TGTGCCAGCAGCTCCGGGAACGAGCAGTACTTC. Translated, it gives CASSSGNEQYF.

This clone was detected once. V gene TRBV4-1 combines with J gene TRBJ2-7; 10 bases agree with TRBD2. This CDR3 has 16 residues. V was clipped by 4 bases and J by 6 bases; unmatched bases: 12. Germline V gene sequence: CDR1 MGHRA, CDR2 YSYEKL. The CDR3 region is CASSPRQSGRAGEQYF. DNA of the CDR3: TGCGCCAGCAGCCCACGACAAAGCGGGAGGGCCGGCGAGCAGTACTTC.

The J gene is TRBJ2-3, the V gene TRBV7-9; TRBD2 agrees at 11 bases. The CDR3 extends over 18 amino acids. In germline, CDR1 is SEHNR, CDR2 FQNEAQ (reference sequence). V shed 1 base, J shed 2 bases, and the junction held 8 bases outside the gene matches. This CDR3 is CASSLGLAGGYPTDTQYF. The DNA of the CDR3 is TGTGCCAGCAGCTTAGGTCTAGCGGGAGGTTACCCCACAGATACGCAGTATTTT.

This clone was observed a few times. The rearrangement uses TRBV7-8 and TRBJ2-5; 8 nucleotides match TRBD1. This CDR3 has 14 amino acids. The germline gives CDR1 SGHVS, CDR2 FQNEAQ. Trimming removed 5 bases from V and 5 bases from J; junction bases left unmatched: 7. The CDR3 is CASSPRDRRETQYF. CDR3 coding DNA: TGTGCCAGCAGCCCACGGGACAGGCGGGAGACCCAGTACTTC.

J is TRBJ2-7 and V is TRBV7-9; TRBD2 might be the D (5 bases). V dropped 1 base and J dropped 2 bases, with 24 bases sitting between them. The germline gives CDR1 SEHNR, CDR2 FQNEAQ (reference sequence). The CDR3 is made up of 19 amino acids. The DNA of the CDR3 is TGTGCCAGCAGCTTAGGGTTGTCTTTAGGAGGACCCGATGCCTACGAGCAGTACTTC. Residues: CASSLGLSLGGPDAYEQYF.

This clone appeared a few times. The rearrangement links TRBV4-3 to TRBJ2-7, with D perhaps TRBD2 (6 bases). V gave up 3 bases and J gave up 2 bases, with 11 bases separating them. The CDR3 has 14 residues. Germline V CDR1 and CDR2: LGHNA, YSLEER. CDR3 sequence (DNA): TGCGCCAGCAGCCAGGGACTTGGCCCCTACGAGCAGTACTTC. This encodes CASSQGLGPYEQYF.

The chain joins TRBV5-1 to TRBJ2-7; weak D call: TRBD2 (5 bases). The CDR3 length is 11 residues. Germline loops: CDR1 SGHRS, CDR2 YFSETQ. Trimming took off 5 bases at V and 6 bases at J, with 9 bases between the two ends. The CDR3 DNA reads TGCGCCAGCAGGCTAGCAGGCGAGCAGTACTTC. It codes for CASRLAGEQYF.

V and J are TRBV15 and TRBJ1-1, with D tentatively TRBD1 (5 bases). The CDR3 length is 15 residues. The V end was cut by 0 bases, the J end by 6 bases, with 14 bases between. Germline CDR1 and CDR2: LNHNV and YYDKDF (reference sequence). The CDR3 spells CATSRDFLRGAEAFF. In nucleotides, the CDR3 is TGTGCCACCAGCAGAGATTTCCTTCGGGGGGCTGAAGCTTTCTTT.

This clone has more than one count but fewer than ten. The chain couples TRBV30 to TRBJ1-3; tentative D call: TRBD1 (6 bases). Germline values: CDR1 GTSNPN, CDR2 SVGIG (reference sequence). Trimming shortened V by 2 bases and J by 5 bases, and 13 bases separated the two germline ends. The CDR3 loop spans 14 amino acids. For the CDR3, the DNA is TGTGCCTGGAGTCCTACAGGGATCCGAAACACCATATATTTT. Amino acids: CAWSPTGIRNTIYF.

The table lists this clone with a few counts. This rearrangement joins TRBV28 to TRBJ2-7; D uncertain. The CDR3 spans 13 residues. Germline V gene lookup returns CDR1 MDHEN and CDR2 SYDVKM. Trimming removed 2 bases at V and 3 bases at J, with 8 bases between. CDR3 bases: TGTGCCAGCAGTTTAAACTCCATCTACGAGCAGTACTTC. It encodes CASSLNSIYEQYF.

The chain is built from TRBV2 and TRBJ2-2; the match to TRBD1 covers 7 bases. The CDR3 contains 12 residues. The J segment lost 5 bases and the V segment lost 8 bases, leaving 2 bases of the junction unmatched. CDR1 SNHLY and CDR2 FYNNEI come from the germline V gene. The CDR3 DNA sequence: TGTGCCAGCGGCAGGGGGACCGGGGAGCTGTTTTTT. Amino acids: CASGRGTGELFF.

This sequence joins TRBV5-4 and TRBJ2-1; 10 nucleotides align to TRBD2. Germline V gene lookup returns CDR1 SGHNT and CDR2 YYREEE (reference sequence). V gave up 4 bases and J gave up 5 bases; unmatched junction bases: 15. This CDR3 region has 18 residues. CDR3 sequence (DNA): TGTGCCAGCAGCCGTAGTCTATCTAGCGGGGGCCTTGACAATGAGCAGTTCTTC. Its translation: CASSRSLSSGGLDNEQFF. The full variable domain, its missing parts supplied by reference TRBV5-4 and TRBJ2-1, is ETGVTQSPTHLIKTRGQQVTLRCSSQSGHNTVSWYQQALGQGPQFIFQYYREEENGRGNFPPRFSGLQFPNYSSELNVNALELDDSALYLCASSRSLSSGGLDNEQFFGPGTRLTVL.

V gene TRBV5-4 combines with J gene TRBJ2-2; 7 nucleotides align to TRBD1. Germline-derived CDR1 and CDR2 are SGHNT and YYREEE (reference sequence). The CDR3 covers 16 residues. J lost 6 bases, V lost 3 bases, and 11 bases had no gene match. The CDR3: CASSSPKGARAGELFF. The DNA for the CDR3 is TGTGCCAGCAGCTCACCCAAGGGGGCGCGCGCCGGGGAGCTGTTTTTT.

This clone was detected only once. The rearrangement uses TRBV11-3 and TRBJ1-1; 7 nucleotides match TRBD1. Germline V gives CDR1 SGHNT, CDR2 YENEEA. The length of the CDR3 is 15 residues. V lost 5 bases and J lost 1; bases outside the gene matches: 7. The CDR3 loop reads CASSPTGVKNTEAFF. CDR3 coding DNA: TGTGCCAGCAGCCCTACAGGGGTTAAGAACACTGAAGCTTTCTTT.

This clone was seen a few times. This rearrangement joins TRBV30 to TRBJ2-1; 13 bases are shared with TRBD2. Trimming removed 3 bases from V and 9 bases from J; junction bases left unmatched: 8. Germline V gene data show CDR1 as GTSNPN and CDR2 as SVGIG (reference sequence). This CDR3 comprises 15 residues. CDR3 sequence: CAWSAWTSGSGEQFF. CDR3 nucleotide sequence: TGTGCCTGGAGCGCTTGGACTAGCGGGAGTGGTGAGCAGTTCTTC.

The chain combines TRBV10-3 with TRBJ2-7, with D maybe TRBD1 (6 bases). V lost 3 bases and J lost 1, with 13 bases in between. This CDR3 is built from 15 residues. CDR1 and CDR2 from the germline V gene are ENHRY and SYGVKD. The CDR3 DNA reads TGTGCCATCAGTGAACGGGACATGGCGTCCTACGAGCAGTACTTC. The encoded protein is CAISERDMASYEQYF.

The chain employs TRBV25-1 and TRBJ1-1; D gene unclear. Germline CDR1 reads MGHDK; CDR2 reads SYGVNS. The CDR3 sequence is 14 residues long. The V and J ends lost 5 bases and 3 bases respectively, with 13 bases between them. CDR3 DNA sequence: TGTGCCAGCAGTCCTCCTAGCAGGTACACTGAAGCTTTCTTT. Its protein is CASSPPSRYTEAFF.

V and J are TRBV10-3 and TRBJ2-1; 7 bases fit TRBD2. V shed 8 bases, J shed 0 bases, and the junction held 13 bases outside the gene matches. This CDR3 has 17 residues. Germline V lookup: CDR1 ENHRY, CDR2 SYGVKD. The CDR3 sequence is CAIGRLARSRSYNEQFF. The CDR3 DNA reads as TGTGCCATCGGTCGACTAGCTAGGAGCCGCTCCTACAATGAGCAGTTCTTC.

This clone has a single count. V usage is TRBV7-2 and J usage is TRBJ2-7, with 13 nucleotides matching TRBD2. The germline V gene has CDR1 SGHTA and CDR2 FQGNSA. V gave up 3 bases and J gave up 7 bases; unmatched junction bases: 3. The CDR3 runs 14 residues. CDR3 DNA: TGTGCCAGCAGCTTGGGACTAGCGGGGAAAGAGCAGTACTTC. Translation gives CASSLGLAGKEQYF.

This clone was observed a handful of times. The CDR3 here is CASSRSNSMNTEAFF. CDR3 nucleotide sequence: TGTGCCAGCAGCCGTTCGAACTCGATGAACACTGAAGCTTTCTTT. The V call is TRBV7-9, the J call TRBJ1-1; D gene unclear. The length of the CDR3 is 15 residues. Germline values: CDR1 SEHNR, CDR2 FQNEAQ (reference sequence). V was pared by 5 bases and J by 0 bases, with 13 bases between.

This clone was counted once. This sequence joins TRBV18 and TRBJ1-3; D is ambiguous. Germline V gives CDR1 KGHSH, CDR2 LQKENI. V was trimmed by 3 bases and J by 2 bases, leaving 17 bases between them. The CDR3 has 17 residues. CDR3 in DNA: TGTGCCAGCTCACCCCCAAACAGTCCCCTTACTGGAAACACCATATATTTT. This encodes CASSPPNSPLTGNTIYF.

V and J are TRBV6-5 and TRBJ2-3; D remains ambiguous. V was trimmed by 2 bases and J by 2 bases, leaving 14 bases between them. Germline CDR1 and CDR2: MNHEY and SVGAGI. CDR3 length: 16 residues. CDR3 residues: CASSYALAAATDTQYF. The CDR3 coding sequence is TGTGCCAGCAGTTACGCCCTTGCGGCCGCCACAGATACGCAGTATTTT.

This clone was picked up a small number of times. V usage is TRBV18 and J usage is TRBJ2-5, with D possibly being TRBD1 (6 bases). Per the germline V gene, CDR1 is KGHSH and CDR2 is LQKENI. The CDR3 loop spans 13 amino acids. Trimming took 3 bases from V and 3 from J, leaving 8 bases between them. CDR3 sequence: CASSPGHKETQYF. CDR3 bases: TGTGCCAGCTCACCGGGACACAAAGAGACCCAGTACTTC.

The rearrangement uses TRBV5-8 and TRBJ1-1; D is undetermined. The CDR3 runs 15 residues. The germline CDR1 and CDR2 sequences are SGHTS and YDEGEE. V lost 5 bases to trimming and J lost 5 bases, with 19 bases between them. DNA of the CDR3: TGTGCCAGCAGTCCCACGGGATACTTAAAAACTGAAGCTTTCTTT. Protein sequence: CASSPTGYLKTEAFF.

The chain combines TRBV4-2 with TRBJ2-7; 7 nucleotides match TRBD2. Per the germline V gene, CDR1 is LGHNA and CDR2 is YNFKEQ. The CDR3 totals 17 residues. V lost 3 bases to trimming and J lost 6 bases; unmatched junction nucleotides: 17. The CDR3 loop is CASSQASGAGSGGEQYF. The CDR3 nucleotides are TGTGCCAGCAGCCAGGCTAGCGGAGCGGGATCGGGGGGCGAGCAGTACTTC.

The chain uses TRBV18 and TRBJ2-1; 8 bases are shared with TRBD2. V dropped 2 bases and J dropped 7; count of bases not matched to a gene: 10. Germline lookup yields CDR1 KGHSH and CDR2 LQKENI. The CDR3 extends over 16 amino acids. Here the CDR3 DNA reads TGTGCCAGCTCACCAGGTATTAGCGGGATATGGAATGAGCAGTTCTTC. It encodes CASSPGISGIWNEQFF.

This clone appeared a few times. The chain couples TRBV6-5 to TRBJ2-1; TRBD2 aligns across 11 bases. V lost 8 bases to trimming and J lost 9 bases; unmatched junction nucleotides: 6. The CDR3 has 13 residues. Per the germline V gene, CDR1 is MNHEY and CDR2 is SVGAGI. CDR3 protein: CASQLAGVGEQFF. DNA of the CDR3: TGTGCCAGCCAACTAGCGGGAGTAGGTGAGCAGTTCTTC.

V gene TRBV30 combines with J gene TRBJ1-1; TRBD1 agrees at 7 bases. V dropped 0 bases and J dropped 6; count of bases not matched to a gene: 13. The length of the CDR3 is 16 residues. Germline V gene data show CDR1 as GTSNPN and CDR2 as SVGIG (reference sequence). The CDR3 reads CAWSVLGEQGIAEAFF. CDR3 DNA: TGTGCCTGGAGTGTACTCGGGGAACAGGGGATCGCTGAAGCTTTCTTT. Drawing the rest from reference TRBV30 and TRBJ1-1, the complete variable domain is SQTIHQWPATLVQPVGSPLSLECTVEGTSNPNLYWYRQAAGRGLQLLFYSVGIGQISSEVPQNLSASRPQDRQFILSSKKLLLSDSGFYLCAWSVLGEQGIAEAFFGQGTRLTVV.

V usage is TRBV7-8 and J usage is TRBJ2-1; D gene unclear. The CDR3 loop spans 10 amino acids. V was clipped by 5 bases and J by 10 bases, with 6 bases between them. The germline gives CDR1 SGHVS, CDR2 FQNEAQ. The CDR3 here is CASSPREQFF. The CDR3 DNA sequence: TGTGCCAGCAGCCCCCGGGAGCAGTTCTTC.

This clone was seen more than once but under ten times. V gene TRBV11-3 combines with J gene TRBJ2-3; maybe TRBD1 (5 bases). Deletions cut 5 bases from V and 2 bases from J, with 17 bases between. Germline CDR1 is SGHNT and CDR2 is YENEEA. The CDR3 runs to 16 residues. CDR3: CASSQGHGLPTDTQYF. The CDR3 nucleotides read TGTGCCAGCAGCCAAGGACATGGCCTACCCACAGATACGCAGTATTTT.

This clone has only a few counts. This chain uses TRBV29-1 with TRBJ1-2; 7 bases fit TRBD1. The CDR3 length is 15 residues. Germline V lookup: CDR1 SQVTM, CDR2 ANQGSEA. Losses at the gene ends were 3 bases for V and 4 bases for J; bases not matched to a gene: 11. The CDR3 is CSVDHRGRFSYGYTF. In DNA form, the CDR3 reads TGCAGCGTTGACCACAGGGGTCGGTTTAGCTATGGCTACACCTTC.